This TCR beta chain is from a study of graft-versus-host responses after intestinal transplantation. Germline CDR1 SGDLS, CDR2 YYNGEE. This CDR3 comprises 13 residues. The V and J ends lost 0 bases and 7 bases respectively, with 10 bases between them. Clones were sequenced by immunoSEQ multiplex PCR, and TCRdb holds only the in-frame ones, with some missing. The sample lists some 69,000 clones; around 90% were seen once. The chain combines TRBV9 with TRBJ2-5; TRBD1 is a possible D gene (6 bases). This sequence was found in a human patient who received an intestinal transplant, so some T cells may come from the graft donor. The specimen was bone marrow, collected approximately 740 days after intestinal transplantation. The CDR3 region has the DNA TGTGCCAGCAGCGTAGCAGGGGAAGGGACCCAGTACTTC. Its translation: CASSVAGEGTQYF. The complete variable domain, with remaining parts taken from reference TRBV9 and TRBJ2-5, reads DSGVTQTPKHLITATGQRVTLRCSPRSGDLSVYWYQQSLDQGLQFLIQYYNGEERAKGNILERFSAQQFPDLHSELNLSSLELGDSALYFCASSVAGEGTQYFGPGTRLLVL.